This T cell receptor beta chain originates from a study of blood T cell repertoires in COVID-19. Clones were sequenced by immunoSEQ multiplex PCR, and TCRdb holds only the in-frame ones, with some missing. The profile shows about 42,000 clones, approximately 90% of them singletons. From germline, CDR1 is MNHEY and CDR2 SVGAGI. Trimming took 7 bases from V and 6 from J, leaving 19 bases between them. The CDR3 extends over 15 amino acids. The TCR was taken from a man between 45 and 60 years old with active COVID-19. The chain links TRBV6-5 to TRBJ1-5, with D possibly matching TRBD1 (6 bases). The specimen sequenced was peripheral blood. The CDR3 here is CASTEGGALGQPQHF. CDR3 nucleotide sequence: TGTGCCAGCACCGAAGGGGGGGCGCTGGGTCAGCCCCAGCATTTT.